These 14 T cell receptor beta chains originate from one sample sequenced in a study of cytomegalovirus exposure and HLA in healthy donors. With 60 Vbeta and 13 Jbeta primers, the PCR was carried out. Produced via immunoSEQ multiplex PCR; TCRdb's table is partial and in-frame only. The sample has more than 90,000 clones; roughly 69% are singletons. The sequencing input was PBMCs. The receptors were gathered from a man aged 45-65 years in good health and CMV-seronegative.

The chain recombines TRBV5-1 with TRBJ2-7, with D maybe TRBD2 (6 bases). CDR3 length: 15 residues. CDR1 and CDR2 (germline): SGHRS, YFSETQ. Trimming took off 1 base at V and 0 bases at J, with 11 bases between the two ends. The CDR3, as DNA: TGCGCCAGCAGCTTGACTGGGGGAGGCTCCTACGAGCAGTACTTC. Protein product: CASSLTGGGSYEQYF. The full variable domain, completed using reference TRBV5-1 and TRBJ2-7, is KAGVTQTPRYLIKTRGQQVTLSCSPISGHRSVSWYQQTPGQGLQFLFEYFSETQRNKGNFPGRFSGRQFSNSRSEMNVSTLELGDSALYLCASSLTGGGSYEQYFGPGTRLTVT.

The chain has TRBV11-3 and TRBJ2-3, with D possibly being TRBD1 (7 bases). The CDR3 is 14 residues long. Trimming left V 8 bases short and J 8 bases short, with 20 bases between. Germline loops: CDR1 SGHNT, CDR2 YENEEA. Here the CDR3 reads CASSGDRDIRTQYF. The CDR3, as DNA: TGTGCCAGCTCGGGAGACAGGGACATCCGTACGCAGTATTTT.

This clone was seen a handful of times. The chain uses TRBV2 and TRBJ1-5; 9 bases align to TRBD1. V lost 6 bases to trimming and J lost 7 bases; unmatched junction nucleotides: 7. The CDR3 length is 14 residues. Germline V lookup: CDR1 SNHLY, CDR2 FYNNEI. The CDR3 is CASRGTGITQPQHF. The CDR3 region has the DNA TGTGCCAGCAGGGGGACAGGGATAACCCAGCCCCAGCATTTT.

The rearrangement joins TRBV20-1 to TRBJ2-3; no firm D call. V lost 6 bases, J lost 4 bases, and 8 bases lay in between. Germline loops: CDR1 DFQATT, CDR2 SNEGSKA (reference sequence). The CDR3 is 11 residues long. Here the CDR3 reads CSASLSDTQYF. The CDR3 DNA reads TGCAGTGCGAGCTTGTCAGATACGCAGTATTTT.

The rearrangement joins TRBV28 to TRBJ1-2, with 8 bases aligning to TRBD1. This CDR3 is 13 amino acids long. Unmatched junction bases numbered 4, after V lost 6 bases and J lost 4 bases. Germline V gives CDR1 MDHEN, CDR2 SYDVKM. The DNA of the CDR3 is TGTGCCAGCAGCCCCCAGGGGGCCTATGGCTACACCTTC. Protein: CASSPQGAYGYTF.

The CDR3 nucleotides read TGTGCCAGCAGCACGGGGGAACTTCCCGAGACCCAGTACTTC. This codes for CASSTGELPETQYF. V is TRBV7-9 and J is TRBJ2-5, with D maybe TRBD2 (6 bases). The CDR3 is 14 residues long. V shed 5 bases and J shed 5 bases, with 15 bases lying between them. CDR1 is SEHNR, CDR2 FQNEAQ, per germline (reference sequence).

The chain combines TRBV19 with TRBJ2-2, with unresolved D. Germline V gene data show CDR1 as LNHDA and CDR2 as SQIVND (reference sequence). Trimming stripped 7 bases from V and 2 bases from J, with 17 bases between. CDR3 length: 16 amino acids. The CDR3 spells CASNLSPHTNTGELFF. The CDR3 DNA reads TGTGCCAGTAACCTAAGTCCGCATACTAACACCGGGGAGCTGTTTTTT.

V gene TRBV6-4 combines with J gene TRBJ2-1; TRBD2 is a possible D gene (6 bases). CDR1 is MRHNA, CDR2 SNTAGT, per germline. The V gene lost 3 bases and the J gene lost 3 bases, with 9 bases spanning the gap. There are 14 residues in the CDR3. CDR3 nucleotide sequence: TGTGCCAGCAGTGAAACGGGGGACTACAATGAGCAGTTCTTC. Translating gives CASSETGDYNEQFF.

This clone has a single count. This chain joins TRBV11-3 and TRBJ1-1; D not resolved. Germline assignment: CDR1 SGHNT and CDR2 YENEEA. The CDR3 contains 12 residues. V was shortened by 5 bases and J by 11 bases, with 15 bases between the two germline ends. The CDR3 DNA sequence: TGTGCCAGCAGCCTTTCGTCACCGAGGGCTTTCTTT. As protein: CASSLSSPRAFF.

This clone was seen only a few times. This rearrangement joins TRBV7-9 to TRBJ1-4; TRBD1 matches 10 bases. The CDR3 has 14 amino acids. Looked up from germline, CDR1 is SEHNR and CDR2 is FQNEAQ (reference sequence). V lost 11 bases, J lost 8 bases, and 11 bases stayed unmatched. Here the CDR3 DNA reads TGTGCCGGCGCAACCGGGACAGGGGACGAAAAACTGTTTTTT. The encoded protein is CAGATGTGDEKLFF. Drawing the rest from reference TRBV7-9 and TRBJ1-4, the complete variable domain is DTGVSQNPRHKITKRGQNVTFRCDPISEHNRLYWYRQTLGQGPEFLTYFQNEAQLEKSRLLSDRFSAERPKGSFSTLEIQRTEQGDSAMYLCAGATGTGDEKLFFGSGTQLSVL.

This clone turned up a few times. The chain combines TRBV7-3 with TRBJ2-1, with TRBD2 matching 8 bases. V trimming: 4 bases; J trimming: 5 bases; junction bases outside the gene matches: 7. The germline gives CDR1 SGHTA, CDR2 FQGTGA. CDR3 length equals 15 residues. CDR3 sequence reads: CASSWSGGPHNEQFF. The CDR3 DNA is TGTGCCAGCAGCTGGTCGGGAGGGCCCCACAATGAGCAGTTCTTC.

This clone was seen more than once but under ten times. The chain links TRBV5-1 to TRBJ1-1; D may be TRBD1 (6 bases). The CDR3 runs to 14 residues. V shed 4 bases and J shed 3 bases, with 13 bases lying between them. Germline V lookup: CDR1 SGHRS, CDR2 YFSETQ. The CDR3 reads CASSVQGGYTEAFF. The CDR3 DNA follows: TGCGCCAGCAGCGTACAGGGCGGATACACTGAAGCTTTCTTT.

The V and J genes are TRBV7-9 and TRBJ2-7; 9 bases fit TRBD1. The CDR3 contains 14 residues. Trimming at V came to 5 bases and at J to 5 bases, leaving 7 bases not matched to a gene. Looked up from germline, CDR1 is SEHNR and CDR2 is FQNEAQ (reference sequence). CDR3 nucleotide sequence: TGTGCCAGCAGCCTCGGACAGGGGATGCACGAGCAGTACTTC. Its translation is CASSLGQGMHEQYF.

The chain has TRBV5-3 and TRBJ1-5; tentatively, D is TRBD1 (5 bases). TRBV5-3 is an open reading frame, and its role is uncertain. The length of the CDR3 is 14 residues. V lost 3 bases and J lost 3, with 10 bases in between. The CDR3 DNA reads as TGTGCCAGAAGCTCAGGGCGAGCCAATCAGCCCCAGCATTTT. It translates to CARSSGRANQPQHF.